This passage covers 29 T cell receptor beta chains from one sample sequenced in a study of blood T cell repertoires in COVID-19. Assay: immunoSEQ multiplex PCR; the TCRdb copy retains only in-frame clones and omits some. The profile shows some 460,000 clones, more than 85% of them singletons. The sequenced sample was peripheral blood. The source is a woman aged 30 to 39 with acute or convalescent COVID-19.

The rearrangement uses TRBV5-6 and TRBJ1-5; weak D call: TRBD1 (5 bases). The CDR3 contains 13 residues. Germline loops: CDR1 SGHDT, CDR2 YYEEEE. Trimming removed 2 bases at V and 6 bases at J, with 9 bases between. The CDR3 region has the DNA TGTGCCAGCAGCTTTTCAGGGTTTCAGCCCCAGCATTTT. Amino acids: CASSFSGFQPQHF.

About this clone: The same CDR3 also results from other DNA sequences found in this sample. The genes are TRBV9 and TRBJ1-3; a possible D gene is TRBD1 (6 bases). Germline CDR1 SGDLS, CDR2 YYNGEE. The CDR3 sequence is 15 residues long. Trimming shortened V by 0 bases and J by 1 base, and 8 bases separated the two germline ends. The CDR3 region is CASSVATGSGNTIYF. In DNA, the CDR3 is TGTGCCAGCAGCGTAGCTACAGGGTCTGGAAACACCATATATTTT.

The chain joins TRBV5-1 to TRBJ2-4, with D tentatively TRBD2 (6 bases). Germline V CDR1 and CDR2: SGHRS, YFSETQ. The CDR3 is 16 residues long. V was clipped by 0 bases and J by 0 bases, with 10 bases between them. CDR3 DNA sequence: TGCGCCAGCAGCTTGGGTCTCGGGGGAGCCAAAAACATTCAGTACTTC. Translation: CASSLGLGGAKNIQYF.

This clone was recorded only once. This sequence joins TRBV10-1 and TRBJ2-1; 7 bases fit TRBD1. The germline CDR1 and CDR2 sequences are WNHNN and SYGVQD (reference sequence). The CDR3 is 14 residues long. The trim removed 6 bases at V and 7 bases at J, leaving 9 bases unmatched. As DNA, the CDR3 is TGCGCCAGCAGCCCACACAGGGGACAAAATGAGCAGTTCTTC. It encodes CASSPHRGQNEQFF.

This chain links TRBV7-3 with TRBJ2-3; the D gene is possibly TRBD2 (6 bases). V lost 3 bases and J 0 bases, leaving 13 bases between the germline ends. The CDR3 loop spans 16 amino acids. The germline V gene encodes CDR1 SGHTA and CDR2 FQGTGA. Here the CDR3 reads CASSFSGGASTDTQYF. Written as DNA, the CDR3 is TGTGCCAGCAGCTTTTCTGGAGGGGCCAGCACAGATACGCAGTATTTT.

This sequence joins TRBV13 and TRBJ2-2; no clear D. The CDR3 totals 16 residues. CDR1 PRHDT and CDR2 FYEKMQ come from the germline V gene (reference sequence). Trimming stripped 2 bases from V and 0 bases from J, with 10 bases between. The chain's CDR3 is CASSLLDYSNTGELFF. The CDR3 coding sequence is TGTGCCAGCAGCTTACTAGATTACTCGAACACCGGGGAGCTGTTTTTT.

V gene TRBV7-3 combines with J gene TRBJ2-5; 7 nucleotides match TRBD1. V gave up 1 base and J gave up 5 bases; unmatched junction bases: 7. The CDR3 has 15 residues. Germline V gives CDR1 SGHTA, CDR2 FQGTGA. For the CDR3, the DNA is TGTGCCAGCAGCTTAATTGTAGGGGGACAGGAGACCCAGTACTTC. Amino acids: CASSLIVGGQETQYF.

The chain recombines TRBV11-2 with TRBJ1-1; a possible D gene is TRBD1 (6 bases). The CDR3 extends over 12 amino acids. The germline gives CDR1 SGHAT, CDR2 FQNNGV. V lost 5 bases, J lost 8 bases, and 12 bases lay in between. The CDR3 DNA reads as TGTGCCAGCAGCCCGGAGGGGGGGGAAGCTTTCTTT. Protein: CASSPEGGEAFF. Full variable domain (remainder filled in from reference TRBV11-2 and TRBJ1-1): EAGVAQSPRYKIIEKRQSVAFWCNPISGHATLYWYQQILGQGPKLLIQFQNNGVVDDSQLPKDRFSAERLKGVDSTLKIQPAKLEDSAVYLCASSPEGGEAFFGQGTRLTVV.

The V call is TRBV5-6, the J call TRBJ1-6; D is perhaps TRBD1 (6 bases). CDR1 SGHDT and CDR2 YYEEEE come from the germline V gene. V was clipped by 3 bases and J by 5 bases, with 9 bases between them. This CDR3 contains 14 residues. The CDR3 loop is CASSSRDNNSPLHF. In nucleotides, the CDR3 is TGTGCCAGCAGCTCCCGGGACAATAATTCACCCCTCCACTTT.

The chain carries TRBV27 and TRBJ1-2; TRBD1 is a possible D gene (5 bases). V lost 0 bases and J 3 bases, leaving 11 bases between the germline ends. Germline CDR1 MNHEY, CDR2 SMNVEV (reference sequence). This CDR3 is 15 amino acids long. CDR3 sequence reads: CASSLSGGFDYGYTF. In DNA, the CDR3 is TGTGCCAGCAGTTTATCTGGGGGGTTCGACTATGGCTACACCTTC.

The J gene is TRBJ2-3, the V gene TRBV27, with TRBD1 matching over 12 bases. There are 14 residues in the CDR3. V lost 5 bases to trimming and J lost 7 bases; unmatched junction nucleotides: 4. Germline CDR1 is MNHEY and CDR2 is SMNVEV (reference sequence). CDR3 residues: CASSPGTGGHTQYF. The CDR3 coding sequence is TGTGCCAGCAGTCCCGGGACAGGGGGCCATACGCAGTATTTT.

This clone was recorded only once. CDR3 coding DNA: TGCAGCGTTGTTGAGACAACGAACACCGGGGAGCTGTTTTTT. It codes for CSVVETTNTGELFF. The chain carries TRBV29-1 and TRBJ2-2; D is uncertain. The V end was cut by 4 bases, the J end by 0 bases, with 9 bases between. This CDR3 has 14 amino acids. Germline values: CDR1 SQVTM, CDR2 ANQGSEA.

CDR3 sequence: CASSTHPFRLAGLNTGELFF. CDR3 DNA sequence: TGTGCCAGTAGCACCCACCCTTTCCGACTAGCGGGGCTGAACACCGGGGAGCTGTTTTTT. The chain combines TRBV19 with TRBJ2-2; 11 bases are shared with TRBD2. The CDR3 runs to 20 residues. Germline CDR1 and CDR2: LNHDA and SQIVND (reference sequence). The ends lost 6 bases at V and 1 base at J; junction bases unmatched: 16.

The rearrangement links TRBV6-5 to TRBJ1-5; D gene ambiguous. The germline V gene has CDR1 MNHEY and CDR2 SVGAGI. Trimming removed 7 bases from V and 1 base from J, with 5 bases in between. The CDR3 sequence is 12 residues long. The CDR3 nucleotides are TGTGCCAGCACCCTGAGCAATCAGCCCCAGCATTTT. Its translation is CASTLSNQPQHF.

The rearrangement joins TRBV30 to TRBJ2-1; tentatively, D is TRBD2 (5 bases). V was cut by 2 bases and J by 0 bases, with 14 bases left in between. Germline V lookup: CDR1 GTSNPN, CDR2 SVGIG (reference sequence). The CDR3 runs 16 residues. Here the CDR3 DNA reads TGTGCCTGGAGTCCGCGGGCCGTAAGCTCCTACAATGAGCAGTTCTTC. It yields the protein CAWSPRAVSSYNEQFF.

The chain is built from TRBV6-6 and TRBJ1-5; D gene unclear. CDR1 MNHNY and CDR2 SVGAGI come from the germline V gene (reference sequence). The CDR3 covers 11 residues. V shed 6 bases and J shed 5 bases, with 5 bases lying between them. The CDR3 loop reads CASSHYQPQHF. CDR3 in DNA: TGTGCCAGCAGCCATTATCAGCCCCAGCATTTT.

The gene calls are TRBV10-3 and TRBJ2-7; the D gene is possibly TRBD1 (6 bases). The ends were cut back, 5 bases at V and 2 bases at J, with 13 bases in the middle. Germline CDR1 ENHRY, CDR2 SYGVKD. CDR3 size: 14 residues. The CDR3 is CAISRSGQTYEQYF. CDR3 nucleotide sequence: TGTGCCATCAGTAGGAGCGGACAGACCTACGAGCAGTACTTC.

This chain joins TRBV24-1 and TRBJ2-1; tentatively, D is TRBD2 (5 bases). The CDR3 totals 16 residues. Germline CDR1 reads KGHDR; CDR2 reads SFDVKD. Trimming removed 4 bases from V and 2 bases from J, with 14 bases in between. CDR3 in DNA: TGTGCCACCAGTGACCGCTATACGAGGGCCTACAATGAGCAGTTCTTC. It specifies CATSDRYTRAYNEQFF.

J is TRBJ1-3 and V is TRBV10-3; D not certain. V lost 5 bases, J lost 0 bases, and 8 bases lay in between. This CDR3 region has 14 residues. The germline V gene encodes CDR1 ENHRY and CDR2 SYGVKD. The DNA of the CDR3 is TGTGCCATCAGTACGGTCGTCTCTGGAAACACCATATATTTT. Translating gives CAISTVVSGNTIYF.

The genes are TRBV27 and TRBJ2-7; TRBD1 agrees at 11 bases. The germline V gene encodes CDR1 MNHEY and CDR2 SMNVEV (reference sequence). This CDR3 region has 15 residues. The V gene end was trimmed by 6 bases and the J gene end by 3 bases; junction bases not matched to a gene: 7. The CDR3 nucleotides are TGTGCCAGCAGCTGGGGGACAGGGGGTTTCTACGAGCAGTACTTC. This gives the protein CASSWGTGGFYEQYF.

This chain joins TRBV11-2 and TRBJ2-1; no clear D. The length of the CDR3 is 13 residues. CDR1 and CDR2 from the germline V gene are SGHAT and FQNNGV. Deletions cut 3 bases from V and 6 bases from J, with 9 bases between. The CDR3 coding sequence is TGTGCCAGCAGCTTCCGCCGGTCCAATGAGCAGTTCTTC. It codes for CASSFRRSNEQFF.

The chain uses TRBV9 and TRBJ2-1; 7 bases are shared with TRBD2. Germline V gene sequence: CDR1 SGDLS, CDR2 YYNGEE. The V and J ends lost 3 bases and 9 bases, in that order; junction bases with no gene match: 15. This CDR3 region has 16 residues. In DNA form, the CDR3 reads TGTGCCAGCAGCGGACACCCCTCCGGGGGGAGGAGTGAGCAGTTCTTC. Translating it yields CASSGHPSGGRSEQFF.

The V gene is TRBV10-2, the J gene TRBJ1-2; D gene ambiguous. Between the trimmed V and J ends, which lost 3 bases and 2 bases, there was a span of 16 bases. This CDR3 has 16 residues. The germline V gene encodes CDR1 WSHSY and CDR2 SAAADI. The DNA of the CDR3 is TGCGCCAGCAGTGATGGTATAGGCAGACTCAACTATGGCTACACCTTC. As protein: CASSDGIGRLNYGYTF.

V is TRBV30 and J is TRBJ1-2; possibly TRBD1 for D (6 bases). Germline V gene lookup returns CDR1 GTSNPN and CDR2 SVGIG (reference sequence). The CDR3 totals 12 residues. V shed 6 bases and J shed 7 bases, with 15 bases lying between them. This CDR3 is CACSTGPAGYTF. CDR3 nucleotides: TGTGCCTGTTCTACAGGGCCCGCTGGCTACACCTTC.

The gene calls are TRBV5-1 and TRBJ2-1; the match to TRBD2 covers 14 bases. Germline V gene data show CDR1 as SGHRS and CDR2 as YFSETQ. V trimming: 0 bases; J trimming: 10 bases; junction bases outside the gene matches: 9. This CDR3 has 17 residues. This chain's CDR3 is CASSLVPGLAGGVEQFF. CDR3 in DNA: TGCGCCAGCAGCTTGGTACCCGGACTAGCGGGGGGCGTAGAGCAGTTCTTC.

The chain uses TRBV2 and TRBJ2-5; TRBD2 is a possible D gene (5 bases). This CDR3 has 13 amino acids. The V gene lost 4 bases and the J gene lost 7 bases, with 13 bases spanning the gap. Germline CDR1 is SNHLY and CDR2 is FYNNEI. The CDR3: CASSGTRRVTQYF. CDR3 in DNA: TGTGCCAGCAGTGGGACGCGGCGGGTGACCCAGTACTTC.

The rearrangement uses TRBV11-2 and TRBJ2-5; 9 nucleotides align to TRBD1. Germline V CDR1 and CDR2: SGHAT, FQNNGV. This CDR3 has 17 residues. V was clipped by 4 bases and J by 2 bases; unmatched bases: 11. The CDR3 coding sequence is TGTGCCAGCAGCTCTACAGGGGGCGAAGGTCGGCAAGAGACCCAGTACTTC. It specifies CASSSTGGEGRQETQYF.

The rearrangement uses TRBV29-1 and TRBJ2-7; D remains unclear. V was trimmed by 7 bases and J by 3 bases, leaving 10 bases between them. Germline V CDR1 and CDR2: SQVTM, ANQGSEA. CDR3 length: 11 amino acids. The DNA of the CDR3 is TGCAGCGCCATGAGAGGCTACGAGCAGTACTTC. Residues: CSAMRGYEQYF.

The chain carries TRBV4-2 and TRBJ2-7; TRBD2 aligns across 10 bases. V lost 3 bases, J lost 3 bases, and 17 bases stayed unmatched. The CDR3 sequence is 19 residues long. CDR1 and CDR2 (germline): LGHNA, YNFKEQ. As DNA, the CDR3 is TGTGCCAGCAGCCAGCTCGGAGGGACTACTAGCGGGGATTTCTACGAGCAGTACTTC. This gives the protein CASSQLGGTTSGDFYEQYF.